These 22 T cell receptor beta chains were all obtained from the same sample, sequenced in a study of cytomegalovirus exposure and HLA in healthy donors. Vbeta (60) and Jbeta (13) primers were used in the PCR. Method: immunoSEQ multiplex PCR; TCRdb's copy keeps in-frame clones and lacks some. This sample has roughly 100,000 clones, with 75% found just once. Sequenced material: PBMCs. All receptors derive from a man aged 50 to 59 in good health and CMV-seronegative.

The rearrangement uses TRBV27 and TRBJ2-1; D gene ambiguous. The length of the CDR3 is 13 residues. Germline V gene data show CDR1 as MNHEY and CDR2 as SMNVEV (reference sequence). V lost 6 bases to trimming and J lost 3 bases, with 9 bases between them. This CDR3 reads CASRPADYNEQFF. DNA of the CDR3: TGTGCCAGCAGGCCCGCGGACTACAATGAGCAGTTCTTC.

This clone occurred a few times. The chain has TRBV5-1 and TRBJ2-3, with TRBD1 matching 9 bases. CDR1 and CDR2 (germline): SGHRS, YFSETQ. V lost 0 bases and J lost 2; bases outside the gene matches: 4. The CDR3 runs 16 residues. CDR3 in DNA: TGCGCCAGCAGCTTGGGGGACAGGGTACCCACAGATACGCAGTATTTT. This gives the protein CASSLGDRVPTDTQYF.

The chain combines TRBV6-5 with TRBJ2-5; D may be TRBD1 (5 bases). CDR1 and CDR2 (germline): MNHEY, SVGAGI. V lost 6 bases and J 5 bases, leaving 10 bases between the germline ends. This CDR3 contains 12 residues. CDR3 residues: CASRYQGETQYF. DNA of the CDR3: TGTGCCAGCAGGTACCAGGGTGAGACCCAGTACTTC.

V and J are TRBV9 and TRBJ2-3, with D possibly matching TRBD2 (6 bases). The CDR3 totals 15 residues. Germline lookup yields CDR1 SGDLS and CDR2 YYNGEE. Trimming pared 1 base from V and 6 bases from J, leaving 15 bases between. Here the CDR3 reads CASSVRTGVQDTQYF. The CDR3, as DNA: TGTGCCAGCAGCGTACGGACGGGGGTACAGGATACGCAGTATTTT.

The chain couples TRBV7-9 to TRBJ2-7; 8 bases match TRBD2. The V gene's germline CDR1 is SEHNR and CDR2 FQNEAQ (reference sequence). The trim removed 5 bases at V and 3 bases at J, leaving 3 bases unmatched. This CDR3 is 13 amino acids long. DNA for the CDR3: TGTGCCAGCAGCCTCACTAGCGGCTACGAGCAGTACTTC. Translation: CASSLTSGYEQYF.

The gene calls are TRBV5-4 and TRBJ1-6; D call uncertain. V was clipped by 0 bases and J by 6 bases, with 10 bases between them. CDR1 and CDR2 from the germline V gene are SGHNT and YYREEE (reference sequence). The CDR3 loop spans 15 amino acids. The CDR3 DNA follows: TGTGCCAGCAGCTTGGAGAGGGATCTTAATTCACCCCTCCACTTT. Translated, it gives CASSLERDLNSPLHF.

The chain couples TRBV7-9 to TRBJ1-1; D possibly corresponds to TRBD1 (5 bases). CDR3 length: 14 amino acids. Germline CDR1 is SEHNR and CDR2 is FQNEAQ (reference sequence). Trimming took 3 bases from V and 0 from J, leaving 8 bases between them. For the CDR3, the DNA is TGTGCCAGCAGCTTCGAAGGGGTGAACACTGAAGCTTTCTTT. Translated: CASSFEGVNTEAFF. The whole variable domain, filled in from reference TRBV7-9 and TRBJ1-1, reads DTGVSQNPRHKITKRGQNVTFRCDPISEHNRLYWYRQTLGQGPEFLTYFQNEAQLEKSRLLSDRFSAERPKGSFSTLEIQRTEQGDSAMYLCASSFEGVNTEAFFGQGTRLTVV.

The chain recombines TRBV5-6 with TRBJ2-5; D is perhaps TRBD2 (6 bases). Looked up from germline, CDR1 is SGHDT and CDR2 is YYEEEE. The ends were cut back, 2 bases at V and 3 bases at J, with 17 bases in the middle. The length of the CDR3 is 16 residues. DNA for the CDR3: TGTGCCAGCAGCTTCCGGACGGGGGAAGCTGAAGAGACCCAGTACTTC. It encodes CASSFRTGEAEETQYF.

The J gene is TRBJ2-2, the V gene TRBV15, with 9 bases identical to TRBD2. The trim removed 5 bases at V and 1 base at J, leaving 11 bases unmatched. Per the germline V gene, CDR1 is LNHNV and CDR2 is YYDKDF (reference sequence). This CDR3 comprises 18 residues. The CDR3 protein is CATSELSWRGGNTGELFF. The DNA for the CDR3 is TGTGCCACCAGCGAACTTTCCTGGCGGGGGGGGAACACCGGGGAGCTGTTTTTT.

The rearrangement uses TRBV19 and TRBJ1-1; D is unresolved. The ends were cut back, 6 bases at V and 4 bases at J, with 15 bases in the middle. Germline lookup yields CDR1 LNHDA and CDR2 SQIVND (reference sequence). This CDR3 contains 14 residues. The CDR3 DNA reads as TGTGCCAGTAGCCCCCGGGCGGGCGGCACTGAAGCTTTCTTT. Its protein is CASSPRAGGTEAFF.

CDR3: CASSIDRSSEQFF. CDR3 in DNA: TGTGCCAGCAGCATTGACAGATCGAGCGAGCAGTTCTTC. The chain is built from TRBV7-8 and TRBJ2-1; a weak D match, TRBD1 (5 bases). V lost 5 bases, J lost 10 bases, and 15 bases lay in between. CDR3 length: 13 residues. Germline lookup yields CDR1 SGHVS and CDR2 FQNEAQ. Full variable domain (rest looked up from reference TRBV7-8 and TRBJ2-1): GAGVSQSPRYKVAKRGQDVALRCDPISGHVSLFWYQQALGQGPEFLTYFQNEAQLDKSGLPSDRFFAERPEGSVSTLKIQRTQQEDSAVYLCASSIDRSSEQFFGPGTRLTVL.

This chain uses TRBV7-8 with TRBJ2-1; D might be TRBD2 (6 bases). The CDR3 has 13 residues. CDR1 is SGHVS and CDR2 is FQNEAQ in the germline V gene. With 0 bases removed from V and 9 bases from J, the gap between germline ends came to 9 bases. This chain's CDR3 is CASSLAMGGEQFF. Here the CDR3 DNA reads TGTGCCAGCAGCTTAGCTATGGGGGGTGAGCAGTTCTTC.

In nucleotides, the CDR3 is TGCGCCAGCAGGTCCAACATGAACACTGAAGCTTTCTTT. Translated, it gives CASRSNMNTEAFF. The chain carries TRBV10-1 and TRBJ1-1; D gene unclear. Germline V gives CDR1 WNHNN, CDR2 SYGVQD (reference sequence). Between the trimmed V and J ends, which lost 6 bases and 0 bases, there was a span of 8 bases. The CDR3 runs to 13 residues.

The chain links TRBV7-9 to TRBJ1-1; 8 bases are shared with TRBD1. V lost 4 bases to trimming and J lost 1 base; unmatched junction nucleotides: 2. The CDR3 has 14 amino acids. Germline assignment: CDR1 SEHNR and CDR2 FQNEAQ (reference sequence). The CDR3 DNA follows: TGTGCCAGCAGCTCAGGGGGCCGGAACACTGAAGCTTTCTTT. Translated, it gives CASSSGGRNTEAFF.

A note on this clone: A read error may produce the germline difference seen at one junction end. CDR3 in DNA: TGTGCTAGCAGCCAAGGACTAGCGGGGTCCCAAGAGACCCAGTACTTC. This encodes CASSQGLAGSQETQYF. The chain has TRBV7-7 and TRBJ2-5; 12 positions agree with TRBD2. Germline V CDR1 and CDR2: SSHAT, FNYEAQ (reference sequence). This CDR3 has 16 residues.

This sequence joins TRBV4-3 and TRBJ2-2; D is possibly TRBD1 (6 bases). Germline CDR1 is LGHNA and CDR2 is YSLEER. V gave up 5 bases and J gave up 5 bases, with 9 bases separating them. The CDR3 is made up of 13 amino acids. The CDR3 nucleotides are TGCGCCAGCAGCGACAGGTTTACCGGGGAGCTGTTTTTT. It encodes CASSDRFTGELFF.

The CDR3 region is CASGAGGPGAQYF. The CDR3 DNA follows: TGTGCCAGCGGAGCGGGGGGGCCCGGGGCGCAGTATTTT. J is TRBJ2-3 and V is TRBV7-3, with 10 bases that match TRBD2. Germline lookup yields CDR1 SGHTA and CDR2 FQGTGA. The CDR3 length is 13 residues. The junction had 9 bases not matched to a gene; V was cut back by 8 bases and J by 10 bases.

The chain links TRBV5-1 to TRBJ2-1; D might be TRBD2 (7 bases). CDR3 length equals 14 residues. Trimming took off 7 bases at V and 3 bases at J, with 14 bases between the two ends. The germline gives CDR1 SGHRS, CDR2 YFSETQ. The CDR3 coding sequence is TGCGCCAGCGGATGGGGGGGCCGCTACAATGAGCAGTTCTTC. This codes for CASGWGGRYNEQFF.

The chain carries TRBV19 and TRBJ1-1; perhaps TRBD1 as D (6 bases). Germline values: CDR1 LNHDA, CDR2 SQIVND (reference sequence). The length of the CDR3 is 12 residues. V was pared by 3 bases and J by 11 bases, with 13 bases between. The CDR3, as DNA: TGTGCCAGTAGTATTCGGGGGGCGCGGGCTTTCTTT. Residues: CASSIRGARAFF.

This chain connects TRBV13 to TRBJ2-1; D is ambiguous. Trimming shortened V by 5 bases and J by 8 bases, and 31 bases separated the two germline ends. The germline V gene encodes CDR1 PRHDT and CDR2 FYEKMQ (reference sequence). This CDR3 is 19 amino acids long. The CDR3 bases are TGTGCCAGCAGCCGAATGGTGACCCGCGACACCGTGGTCAGAGATGAGCAGTTCTTC. It specifies CASSRMVTRDTVVRDEQFF. Variable domain in full (rest from reference TRBV13 and TRBJ2-1): AAGVIQSPRHLIKEKRETATLKCYPIPRHDTVYWYQQGPGQDPQFLISFYEKMQSDKGSIPDRFSAQQFSDYHSELNMSSLELGDSALYFCASSRMVTRDTVVRDEQFFGPGTRLTVL.

The J gene is TRBJ2-4, the V gene TRBV5-6; D might be TRBD2 (6 bases). The CDR3 extends over 15 amino acids. V lost 4 bases, J lost 7 bases, and 18 bases lay in between. From germline, CDR1 is SGHDT and CDR2 YYEEEE. CDR3 protein: CASSRGMVEGNIQYF. CDR3 bases: TGTGCCAGCAGCCGAGGGATGGTGGAGGGGAACATTCAGTACTTC. The full variable domain, in which reference TRBV5-6 and TRBJ2-4 provide the parts outside the CDR3, is DAGVTQSPTHLIKTRGQQVTLRCSPKSGHDTVSWYQQALGQGPQFIFQYYEEEERQRGNFPDRFSGHQFPNYSSELNVNALLLGDSALYLCASSRGMVEGNIQYFGAGTRLSVL.

The table lists this clone with a count of one. This chain links TRBV19 with TRBJ2-5, with a weak D call TRBD2 (5 bases). V lost 1 base and J lost 5, with 17 bases in between. In germline, CDR1 is LNHDA, CDR2 SQIVND (reference sequence). This CDR3 contains 16 residues. CDR3 sequence reads: CASSIVNLEGVETQYF. CDR3 nucleotide sequence: TGTGCCAGTAGTATAGTCAACCTTGAGGGCGTGGAGACCCAGTACTTC. The full variable domain, completed using reference TRBV19 and TRBJ2-5, is DGGITQSPKYLFRKEGQNVTLSCEQNLNHDAMYWYRQDPGQGLRLIYYSQIVNDFQKGDIAEGYSVSREKKESFPLTVTSAQKNPTAFYLCASSIVNLEGVETQYFGPGTRLLVL.